This T cell receptor (beta chain) was found in a study of blood T cell repertoires in COVID-19. On the study more broadly: Sources were T cells, B-cell-depleted T cells, or PBMCs; the material itself was cDNA or gDNA.

Sequenced by immunoSEQ multiplex PCR; TCRdb stores in-frame clones only, minus some. The sample contains a few hundred thousand clones, 85% to 90% of which appear only once. J was trimmed by 4 bases and V by 3 bases; bases with no gene match: 8. Germline CDR1 is DFQATT and CDR2 is SNEGSKA (reference sequence). This CDR3 spans 16 amino acids. V usage is TRBV20-1 and J usage is TRBJ2-7, with 14 nucleotides matching TRBD2. The sequence was obtained from a man aged 25 to 40 who had recovered from COVID-19. Specimen: PBMCs or T cells enriched from blood (not recorded which). CDR3 sequence: CSASSGLAGDAYEQYF. DNA for the CDR3: TGCAGTGCTAGTTCGGGACTAGCGGGGGACGCATACGAGCAGTACTTC.